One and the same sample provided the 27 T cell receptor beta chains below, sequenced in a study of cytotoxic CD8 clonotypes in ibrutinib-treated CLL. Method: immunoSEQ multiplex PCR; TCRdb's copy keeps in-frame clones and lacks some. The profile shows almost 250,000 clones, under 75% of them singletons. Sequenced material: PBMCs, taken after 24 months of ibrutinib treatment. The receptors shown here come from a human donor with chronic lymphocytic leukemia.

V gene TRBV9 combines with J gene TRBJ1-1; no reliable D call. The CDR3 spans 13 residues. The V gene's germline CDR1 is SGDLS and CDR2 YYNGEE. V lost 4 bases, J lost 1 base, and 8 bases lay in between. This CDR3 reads CASSWVRNTEAFF. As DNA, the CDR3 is TGTGCCAGCAGCTGGGTTAGGAACACTGAAGCTTTCTTT. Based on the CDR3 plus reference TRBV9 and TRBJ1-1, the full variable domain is DSGVTQTPKHLITATGQRVTLRCSPRSGDLSVYWYQQSLDQGLQFLIQYYNGEERAKGNILERFSAQQFPDLHSELNLSSLELGDSALYFCASSWVRNTEAFFGQGTRLTVV.

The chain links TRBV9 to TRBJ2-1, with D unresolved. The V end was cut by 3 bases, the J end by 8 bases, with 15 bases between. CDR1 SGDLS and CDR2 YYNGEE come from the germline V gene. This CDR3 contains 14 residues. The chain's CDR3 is CASSAALLDHEQFF. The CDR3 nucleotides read TGTGCCAGCAGCGCCGCCCTACTGGACCATGAGCAGTTCTTC.

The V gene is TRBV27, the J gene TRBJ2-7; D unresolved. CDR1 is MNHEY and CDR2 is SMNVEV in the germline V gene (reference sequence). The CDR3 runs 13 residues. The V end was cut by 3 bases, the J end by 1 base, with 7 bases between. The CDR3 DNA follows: TGTGCCAGCAGTTTGACGGTATCCTACGAGCAGTACTTC. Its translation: CASSLTVSYEQYF.

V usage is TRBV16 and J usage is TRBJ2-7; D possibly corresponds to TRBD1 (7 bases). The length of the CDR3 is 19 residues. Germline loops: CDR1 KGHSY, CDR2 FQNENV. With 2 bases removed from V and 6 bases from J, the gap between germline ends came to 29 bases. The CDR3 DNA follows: TGTGCCAGCAGCCAAACGGTCGGAGGGGGCTGGACGGGAAGGGGCGAGCAGTACTTC. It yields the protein CASSQTVGGGWTGRGEQYF.

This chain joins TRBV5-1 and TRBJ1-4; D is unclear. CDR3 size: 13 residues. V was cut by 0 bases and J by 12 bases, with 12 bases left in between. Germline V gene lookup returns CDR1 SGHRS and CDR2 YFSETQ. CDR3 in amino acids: CASSLADSRELFF. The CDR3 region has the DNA TGCGCCAGCAGCTTGGCCGATTCGAGGGAACTGTTTTTT.

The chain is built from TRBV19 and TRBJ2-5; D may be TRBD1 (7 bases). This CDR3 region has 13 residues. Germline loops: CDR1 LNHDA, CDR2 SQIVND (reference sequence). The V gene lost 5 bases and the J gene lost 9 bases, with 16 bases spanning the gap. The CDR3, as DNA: TGTGCCAGTAGTGCCCCAGGGGGGTCGGCCCAGTACTTC. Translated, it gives CASSAPGGSAQYF.

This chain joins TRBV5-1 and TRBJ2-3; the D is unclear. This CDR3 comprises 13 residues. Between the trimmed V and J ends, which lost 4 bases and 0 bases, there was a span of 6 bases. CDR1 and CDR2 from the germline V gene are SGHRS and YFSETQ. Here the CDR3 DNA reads TGCGCCAGCAGCCCAGCTAGCACAGATACGCAGTATTTT. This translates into CASSPASTDTQYF.

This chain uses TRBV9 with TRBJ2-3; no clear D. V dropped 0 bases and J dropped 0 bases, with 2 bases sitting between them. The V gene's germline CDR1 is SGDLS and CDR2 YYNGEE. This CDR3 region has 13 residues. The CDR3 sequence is CASSVGSTDTQYF. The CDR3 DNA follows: TGTGCCAGCAGCGTAGGCAGCACAGATACGCAGTATTTT.

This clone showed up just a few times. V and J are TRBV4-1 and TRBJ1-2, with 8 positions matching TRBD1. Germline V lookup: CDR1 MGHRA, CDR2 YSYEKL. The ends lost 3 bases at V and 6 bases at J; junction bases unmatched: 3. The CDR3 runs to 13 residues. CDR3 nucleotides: TGCGCCAGCAGCCATACGGACAGGGATGGCTACACCTTC. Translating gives CASSHTDRDGYTF.

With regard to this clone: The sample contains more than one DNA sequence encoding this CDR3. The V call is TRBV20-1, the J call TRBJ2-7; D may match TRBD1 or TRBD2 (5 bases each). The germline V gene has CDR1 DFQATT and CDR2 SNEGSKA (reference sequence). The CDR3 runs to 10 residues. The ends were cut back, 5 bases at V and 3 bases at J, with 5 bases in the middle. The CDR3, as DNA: TGCAGTGCTGGGGGCTACGAGCAGTACTTC. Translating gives CSAGGYEQYF.

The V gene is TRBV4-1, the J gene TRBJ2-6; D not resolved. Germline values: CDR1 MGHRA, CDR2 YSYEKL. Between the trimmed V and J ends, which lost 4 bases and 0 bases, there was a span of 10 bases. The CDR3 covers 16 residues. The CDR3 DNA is TGCGCCAGCAGCCCCCCGGACGGCTCTGGGGCCAACGTCCTGACTTTC. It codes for CASSPPDGSGANVLTF.

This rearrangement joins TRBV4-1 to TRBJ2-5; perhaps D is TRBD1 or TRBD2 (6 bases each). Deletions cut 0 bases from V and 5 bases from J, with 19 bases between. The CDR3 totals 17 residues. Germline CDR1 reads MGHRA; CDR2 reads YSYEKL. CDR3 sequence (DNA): TGCGCCAGCAGCCAAGACTCGAAAGGGGGGATTCGGGAGACCCAGTACTTC. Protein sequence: CASSQDSKGGIRETQYF.

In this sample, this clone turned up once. The CDR3 nucleotides read TGTGCCAGCAGCCAGGATGGGGGCGTTAACACTGAAGCTTTCTTT. This sequence encodes CASSQDGGVNTEAFF. The chain recombines TRBV5-4 with TRBJ1-1; a possible D gene is TRBD1 (6 bases). The CDR3 sequence is 15 residues long. Between the trimmed V and J ends, which lost 4 bases and 2 bases, there was a span of 15 bases. The germline V gene has CDR1 SGHNT and CDR2 YYREEE (reference sequence).

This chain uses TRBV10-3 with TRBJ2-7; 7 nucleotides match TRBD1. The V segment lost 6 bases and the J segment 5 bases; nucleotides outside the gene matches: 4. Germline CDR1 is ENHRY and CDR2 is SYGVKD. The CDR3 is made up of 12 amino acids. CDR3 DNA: TGTGCCATCAGCGACAGGGACGACGAGCAGTACTTC. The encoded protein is CAISDRDDEQYF.

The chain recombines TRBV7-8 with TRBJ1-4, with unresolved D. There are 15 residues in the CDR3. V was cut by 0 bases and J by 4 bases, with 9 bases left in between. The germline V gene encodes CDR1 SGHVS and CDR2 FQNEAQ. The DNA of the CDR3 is TGTGCCAGCAGCTTAGCTCTCGCGGGTAATGAAAAACTGTTTTTT. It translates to CASSLALAGNEKLFF.

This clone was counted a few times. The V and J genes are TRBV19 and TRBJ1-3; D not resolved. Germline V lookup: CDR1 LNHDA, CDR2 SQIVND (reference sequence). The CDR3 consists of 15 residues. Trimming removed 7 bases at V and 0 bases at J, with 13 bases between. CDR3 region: CASTVRLSSGNTIYF. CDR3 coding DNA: TGTGCCAGTACTGTACGGCTGAGCTCTGGAAACACCATATATTTT.

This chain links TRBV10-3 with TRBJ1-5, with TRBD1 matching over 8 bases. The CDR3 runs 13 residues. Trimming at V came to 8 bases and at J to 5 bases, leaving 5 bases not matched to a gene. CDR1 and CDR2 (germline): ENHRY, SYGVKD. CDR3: CAIGQGVDQPQHF. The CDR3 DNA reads TGTGCCATCGGACAGGGAGTAGATCAGCCCCAGCATTTT.

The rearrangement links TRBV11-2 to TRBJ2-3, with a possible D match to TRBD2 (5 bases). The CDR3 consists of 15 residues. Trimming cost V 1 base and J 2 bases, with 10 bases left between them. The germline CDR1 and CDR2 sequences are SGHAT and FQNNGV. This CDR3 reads CASSLVGALTDTQYF. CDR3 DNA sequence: TGTGCCAGCAGCTTAGTGGGAGCCCTCACAGATACGCAGTATTTT.

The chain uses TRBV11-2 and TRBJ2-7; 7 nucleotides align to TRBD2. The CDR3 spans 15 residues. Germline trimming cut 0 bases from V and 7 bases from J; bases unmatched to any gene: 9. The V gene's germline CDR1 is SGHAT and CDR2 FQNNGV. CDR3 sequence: CASSLEGGRMGEQYF. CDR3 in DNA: TGTGCCAGCAGCTTAGAGGGCGGGAGAATGGGTGAGCAGTACTTC.

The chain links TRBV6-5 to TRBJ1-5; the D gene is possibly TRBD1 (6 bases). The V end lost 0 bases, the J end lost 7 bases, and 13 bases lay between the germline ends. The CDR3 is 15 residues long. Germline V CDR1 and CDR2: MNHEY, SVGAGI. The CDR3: CASSYSIQGSQPQHF. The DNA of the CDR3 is TGTGCCAGCAGTTACTCAATACAGGGCAGCCAGCCCCAGCATTTT.

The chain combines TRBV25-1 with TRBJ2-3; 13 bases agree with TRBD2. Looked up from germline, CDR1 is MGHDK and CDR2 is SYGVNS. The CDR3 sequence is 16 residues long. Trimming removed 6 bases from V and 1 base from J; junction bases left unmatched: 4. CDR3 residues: CASSILAGGGTDTQYF. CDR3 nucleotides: TGTGCCAGCAGCATACTAGCGGGGGGGGGCACAGATACGCAGTATTTT. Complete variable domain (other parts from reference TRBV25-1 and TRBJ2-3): EADIYQTPRYLVIGTGKKITLECSQTMGHDKMYWYQQDPGMELHLIHYSYGVNSTEKGDLSSESTVSRIRTEHFPLTLESARPSHTSQYLCASSILAGGGTDTQYFGPGTRLTVL.

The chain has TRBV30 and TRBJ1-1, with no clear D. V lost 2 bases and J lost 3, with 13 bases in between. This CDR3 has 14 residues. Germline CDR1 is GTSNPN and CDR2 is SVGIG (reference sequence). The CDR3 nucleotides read TGTGCCTGGAGTTATGGAGGTACGGACACTGAAGCTTTCTTT. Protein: CAWSYGGTDTEAFF.

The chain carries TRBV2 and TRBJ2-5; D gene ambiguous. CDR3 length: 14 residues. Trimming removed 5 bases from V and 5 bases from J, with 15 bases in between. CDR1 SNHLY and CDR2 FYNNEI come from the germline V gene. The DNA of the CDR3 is TGTGCCAGCAGTCGAACCGAGATCCGGGAGACCCAGTACTTC. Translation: CASSRTEIRETQYF.

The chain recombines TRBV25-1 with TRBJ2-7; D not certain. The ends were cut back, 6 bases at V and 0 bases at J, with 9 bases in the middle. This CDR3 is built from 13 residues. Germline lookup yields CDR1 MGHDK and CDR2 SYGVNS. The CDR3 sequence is CASRDGYSYEQYF. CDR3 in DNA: TGTGCCAGCAGGGACGGATACTCCTACGAGCAGTACTTC.

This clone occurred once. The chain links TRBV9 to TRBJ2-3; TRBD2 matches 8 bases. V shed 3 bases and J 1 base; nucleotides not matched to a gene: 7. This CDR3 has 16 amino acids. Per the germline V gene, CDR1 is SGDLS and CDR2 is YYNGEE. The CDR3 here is CASSGVAGLGTDTQYF. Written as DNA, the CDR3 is TGTGCCAGCAGCGGGGTAGCGGGACTCGGCACAGATACGCAGTATTTT.

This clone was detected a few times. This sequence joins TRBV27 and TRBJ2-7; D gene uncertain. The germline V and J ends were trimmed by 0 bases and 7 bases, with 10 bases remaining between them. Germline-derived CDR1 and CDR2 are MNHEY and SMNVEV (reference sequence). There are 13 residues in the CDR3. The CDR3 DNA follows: TGTGCCAGCAGTTTATCGAGGCTTGGGGAGCAGTACTTC. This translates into CASSLSRLGEQYF.

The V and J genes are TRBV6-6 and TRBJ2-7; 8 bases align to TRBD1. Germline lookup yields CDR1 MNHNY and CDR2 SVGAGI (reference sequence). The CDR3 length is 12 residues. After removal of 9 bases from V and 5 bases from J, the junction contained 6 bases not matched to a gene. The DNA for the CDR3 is TGTGCCAGTTCGACAGGGGTAGACGAGCAGTACTTC. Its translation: CASSTGVDEQYF.